The next 15 T cell receptor beta chains were all read from a single sample in a study of graft-versus-host responses after intestinal transplantation. Antigen specificity for these receptors is unknown. Produced via immunoSEQ multiplex PCR; TCRdb's table is partial and in-frame only. Of more than 65,000 clones listed, approximately 93% are singletons. The source material was unstimulated CD8+ T cells sorted from spleen or lymph node cells, sampled before intestinal transplant. These receptor sequences come from a human donor who received an intestinal transplant.

The V and J genes are TRBV27 and TRBJ2-1; TRBD1 is a possible D gene (6 bases). Germline CDR1 and CDR2: MNHEY and SMNVEV (reference sequence). Trimming took 3 bases from V and 6 from J, leaving 9 bases between them. The CDR3 runs to 13 residues. CDR3 protein: CASSLGQINEQFF. For the CDR3, the DNA is TGTGCCAGCAGTTTGGGACAAATCAATGAGCAGTTCTTC.

This clone has just one count. V usage is TRBV7-2 and J usage is TRBJ2-2, with 10 bases matching TRBD1. CDR3 size: 15 residues. The germline V gene has CDR1 SGHTA and CDR2 FQGNSA. The J segment lost 3 bases and the V segment lost 6 bases, leaving 4 bases of the junction unmatched. This chain's CDR3 is CASSRQGAYTGELFF. In nucleotides, the CDR3 is TGTGCCAGCAGTCGACAGGGGGCCTACACCGGGGAGCTGTTTTTT.

V and J are TRBV7-2 and TRBJ2-1, with TRBD2 identical over 11 bases. Germline assignment: CDR1 SGHTA and CDR2 FQGNSA. This CDR3 spans 17 amino acids. Trimming took 5 bases from V and 7 from J; bases not matched to a gene: 13. The CDR3 bases are TGTGCCAGCAGCCTCCTGGCTGGGACTAGCGGATTGAATGAGCAGTTCTTC. Translating it yields CASSLLAGTSGLNEQFF.

This clone was counted a single time. V usage is TRBV15 and J usage is TRBJ1-1; no definite D call. CDR1 is LNHNV and CDR2 is YYDKDF in the germline V gene (reference sequence). The CDR3 sequence is 12 residues long. The ends were cut back, 1 base at V and 2 bases at J, with 2 bases in the middle. This CDR3 is CATSRANTEAFF. The CDR3, as DNA: TGTGCCACCAGCAGAGCTAACACTGAAGCTTTCTTT.

The chain has TRBV5-6 and TRBJ2-7, with 8 nucleotides matching TRBD1. The CDR3 runs 18 residues. Per the germline V gene, CDR1 is SGHDT and CDR2 is YYEEEE. After removal of 3 bases from V and 2 bases from J, the junction contained 16 bases not matched to a gene. This chain's CDR3 is CASSSPGQGPHLPYEQYF. The CDR3, as DNA: TGTGCCAGCAGCTCCCCCGGACAGGGCCCGCACCTTCCCTACGAGCAGTACTTC.

J is TRBJ2-1 and V is TRBV4-1; a possible D gene is TRBD2 (6 bases). The germline V gene has CDR1 MGHRA and CDR2 YSYEKL. Trimming pared 11 bases from V and 7 bases from J, leaving 12 bases between. This CDR3 has 11 residues. The CDR3: CAGGRGNEQFF. DNA for the CDR3: TGCGCCGGAGGGAGAGGGAATGAGCAGTTCTTC.

This clone was seen only once. The chain is built from TRBV7-9 and TRBJ1-2, with TRBD1 as a possible D gene (6 bases). The CDR3 runs 15 residues. The germline V gene encodes CDR1 SEHNR and CDR2 FQNEAQ (reference sequence). Trimming shortened V by 5 bases and J by 3 bases, and 16 bases separated the two germline ends. The CDR3 spells CASSPRQGQDYGYTF. CDR3 DNA: TGTGCCAGCAGCCCGAGGCAGGGGCAGGACTATGGCTACACCTTC.

The chain is built from TRBV18 and TRBJ2-1; D is tentatively TRBD1 or TRBD2 (5 bases each). The V and J ends lost 0 bases and 5 bases respectively, with 8 bases between them. Germline CDR1 reads KGHSH; CDR2 reads LQKENI. The CDR3 is 14 residues long. The CDR3 DNA reads TGTGCCAGCTCACCACCTAGGGGAGACAATGAGCAGTTCTTC. It yields the protein CASSPPRGDNEQFF.

This rearrangement joins TRBV7-6 to TRBJ2-1; tentative D call: TRBD1 (6 bases). The CDR3 runs 15 residues. Trimming stripped 1 base from V and 8 bases from J, with 15 bases between. CDR1 is SGHVS and CDR2 is FNYEAQ in the germline V gene. The CDR3 DNA reads TGTGCCAGCAGCTTAGAGGTTAACAGGGTCCATGAGCAGTTCTTC. The encoded protein is CASSLEVNRVHEQFF.

This clone has just one count. The chain is built from TRBV9 and TRBJ2-2; possibly TRBD1 for D (6 bases). CDR1 and CDR2 (germline): SGDLS, YYNGEE. This CDR3 is built from 17 residues. Trimming removed 2 bases from V and 1 base from J, with 15 bases in between. The CDR3 DNA reads as TGTGCCAGCAGCGTTAGCACAGGGTTAGAGAACACCGGGGAGCTGTTTTTT. It yields the protein CASSVSTGLENTGELFF.

The rearrangement uses TRBV11-2 and TRBJ2-1; perhaps TRBD2 as D (5 bases). Per germline, CDR1 SGHAT and CDR2 FQNNGV. Trimming cost V 1 base and J 1 base, with 8 bases left between them. The CDR3 contains 15 residues. CDR3 nucleotide sequence: TGTGCCAGCAGCTTAGCAACGGGGTCCTACAATGAGCAGTTCTTC. This gives the protein CASSLATGSYNEQFF.

This clone showed up just a few times. The CDR3 DNA follows: TGTGCCAGCAGAGACACATCAACTAATGAAAAACTGTTTTTT. Its translation is CASRDTSTNEKLFF. The V gene is TRBV2, the J gene TRBJ1-4; D not resolved. This CDR3 has 14 residues. V lost 6 bases to trimming and J lost 0 bases, with 8 bases between them. Germline V gene sequence: CDR1 SNHLY, CDR2 FYNNEI.

The rearrangement joins TRBV27 to TRBJ1-1; TRBD1 might be the D (5 bases). V shed 5 bases and J shed 0 bases, with 7 bases lying between them. In germline, CDR1 is MNHEY, CDR2 SMNVEV (reference sequence). The CDR3 has 13 residues. CDR3 sequence: CASSSRVNTEAFF. CDR3 in DNA: TGTGCCAGCAGTAGCAGGGTGAACACTGAAGCTTTCTTT.

The chain is built from TRBV9 and TRBJ2-2; unclear D gene. The germline V gene encodes CDR1 SGDLS and CDR2 YYNGEE. CDR3 length: 12 amino acids. V was clipped by 4 bases and J by 7 bases, with 8 bases between them. The CDR3 spells CASSTSGGELFF. DNA of the CDR3: TGTGCCAGCAGCACCTCGGGCGGGGAGCTGTTTTTT.

The rearrangement links TRBV10-2 to TRBJ1-1; possibly TRBD1 for D (5 bases). The CDR3 consists of 12 residues. Trimming took off 10 bases at V and 3 bases at J, with 12 bases between the two ends. CDR1 is WSHSY and CDR2 is SAAADI in the germline V gene. As DNA, the CDR3 is TGCGCCACCAATCAGGGCTACACTGAAGCTTTCTTT. It yields the protein CATNQGYTEAFF.